The clone carrying this T cell receptor beta chain was seen a handful of times. Its antigen is still unknown. With the Oncomine TCR Beta short-read assay, DNA from cultured CD4+ T cells was sequenced. MiXCR, applied by TCRdb to the PCR reads, yields one record per CDR3 protein. In the table there are about 7,100 distinct CDR3 sequences, roughly 67% of which are singletons. Losses at the gene ends were 6 bases for V and 2 bases for J; bases not matched to a gene: 13. The germline CDR1 and CDR2 sequences are MNHEY and SVGEGT. The CDR3 is 17 residues long. This record belongs to a study of vaccination and CD4 T cells after COVID-19. Treatment in this sample: approximately nine-day PBMC culture with coronavirus spike peptide pools or control peptides (ViraFEST assay).

The clonotype originates from a human donor who had recovered from COVID-19. Input material: CD4+ T cells from blood, cultured in vitro. The J gene is TRBJ2-5, the V gene TRBV6-2 or TRBV6-3; the match to TRBD2 covers 9 bases. Here the CDR3 DNA reads TGTGCCAGCAGGTCTAGCGGGGTTGTATGGGGGCAAGAGACCCAGTACTTC. Translated, it gives CASRSSGVVWGQETQYF.